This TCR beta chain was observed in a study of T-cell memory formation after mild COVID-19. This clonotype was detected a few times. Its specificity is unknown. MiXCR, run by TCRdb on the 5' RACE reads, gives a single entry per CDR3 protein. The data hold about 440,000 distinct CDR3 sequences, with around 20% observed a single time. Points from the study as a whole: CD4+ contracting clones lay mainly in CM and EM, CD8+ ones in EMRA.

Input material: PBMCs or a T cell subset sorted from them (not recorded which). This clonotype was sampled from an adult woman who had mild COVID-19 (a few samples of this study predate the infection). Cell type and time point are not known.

CDR3 amino acids: CSANSGSANTGELFF. The CDR3 DNA sequence: TGCAGCGCCAATAGCGGGAGTGCGAACACCGGGGAGCTGTTTTTT. The rearrangement links TRBV29-1 to TRBJ2-2, with 9 positions matching TRBD2. Germline-derived CDR1 and CDR2 are SQVTM and ANQGSEA. The V segment lost 7 bases and the J segment 0 bases; nucleotides outside the gene matches: 6. The CDR3 spans 15 residues.